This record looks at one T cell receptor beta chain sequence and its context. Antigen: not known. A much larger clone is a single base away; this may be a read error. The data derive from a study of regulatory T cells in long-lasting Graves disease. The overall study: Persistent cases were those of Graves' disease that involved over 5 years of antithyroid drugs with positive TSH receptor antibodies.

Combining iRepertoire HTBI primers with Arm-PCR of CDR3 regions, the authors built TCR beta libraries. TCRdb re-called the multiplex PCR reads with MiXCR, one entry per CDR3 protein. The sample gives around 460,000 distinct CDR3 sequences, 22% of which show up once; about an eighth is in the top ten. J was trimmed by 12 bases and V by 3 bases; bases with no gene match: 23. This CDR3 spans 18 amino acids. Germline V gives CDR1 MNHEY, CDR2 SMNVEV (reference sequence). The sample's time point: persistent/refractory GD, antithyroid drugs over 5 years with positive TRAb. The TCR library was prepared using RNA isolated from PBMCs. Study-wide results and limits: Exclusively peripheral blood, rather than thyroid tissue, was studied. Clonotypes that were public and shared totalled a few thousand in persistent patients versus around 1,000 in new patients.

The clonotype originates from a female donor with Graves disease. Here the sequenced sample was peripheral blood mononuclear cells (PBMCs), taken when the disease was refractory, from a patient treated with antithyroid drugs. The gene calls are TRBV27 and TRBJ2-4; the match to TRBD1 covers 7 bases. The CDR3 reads CASSLVPVYRQGEDTQYF. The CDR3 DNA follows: TGTGCCAGCAGTTTGGTTCCGGTATATAGACAGGGCGAAGACACTCAGTACTTC.